Detailed here is one TCR beta chain. Naive CD8 cells lacked CD45RO, underwent positive selection for CCR7 and left out terminally differentiated effector memory CD45RA+ cells. The source of the sample is a study of shared clonotypes between healthy human individuals. Libraries were prepared by immunoSEQ multiplex PCR; TCRdb keeps only in-frame clonotypes and omits some of them. Here the sample spans some 2,100,000 clones, 85% to 95% being singletons. The sequence derives from a man between 18 and 35 years old in good health. Some clones in this sample may be carry-over from other donors' samples. Material for sequencing was naive CD8+ T cells from PBMCs.

CDR3 sequence: CASSTSGRATEDTQYF. CDR3 nucleotides: TGTGCCAGCAGTACTAGCGGGAGGGCCACGGAGGATACGCAGTATTTT. The chain couples TRBV6-6 to TRBJ2-3; TRBD2 aligns across 13 bases. The ends lost 5 bases at V and 6 bases at J; junction bases unmatched: 8. The CDR3 has 16 amino acids. Germline V gene lookup returns CDR1 MNHNY and CDR2 SVGAGI (reference sequence).